Listed below are T cell receptor beta chains from one sample, sequenced in a study of OX40 agonist ivuxolimab in advanced cancers. Here immunoSEQ multiplex PCR was the method, and the copy in TCRdb shows in-frame clones only, minus some. The data contain approximately 90,000 clones, around 87% of them singletons. This material consisted of CD4+ or CD8+ T cells sorted from blood, taken in a trial of the OX40 agonist ivuxolimab. The receptor set was obtained from an adult with an advanced solid tumor such as melanoma, head and neck, liver or kidney cancer. Both conserved end residues are trimmed from each CDR3. The size entry is marked missing in some rows and otherwise reads once, few, many or a size class.

j_gene,abundance,v_gene,CDR3aa
TRBJ1-2,.,TRBV2,ASTTRVPNYGYT
TRBJ1-2,.,TRBV19,ASSIGQGSGYT
TRBJ1-1,.,TRBV7-8,ASSLDTNMNTEAF
TRBJ2-3,.,TRBV27,ASSPGLATDTQY
TRBJ1-2,few,TRBV7-9,ASSLAGQTNYGYT
TRBJ2-7,.,TRBV19,ASSFAGTGGYEQY
TRBJ2-6,.,TRBV2,ASSEFGTGLFGANVLT
TRBJ2-1,.,TRBV5-1,ASSLGGLAGYNEQF
TRBJ1-3,.,TRBV7-2,ASSLTGQGVFSGNTIY
TRBJ1-3,.,TRBV7-9,ASSLGQGAGNTIY
TRBJ2-7,.,TRBV30,AWRRTVFYEQY
TRBJ2-1,.,TRBV5-1,ASSLSGGRLLDEQF
TRBJ1-1,.,TRBV6-5,ASSYRQALNTEAF
TRBJ2-7,.,TRBV9,ASSVTGGPYEQY
TRBJ1-5,.,TRBV11-3,ASSTGQYQPQH
TRBJ2-1,.,TRBV28,ASNLSGKENEQF
TRBJ2-2,.,TRBV6-6,ACGAGGTGELF
TRBJ1-2,.,TRBV19,ASSIDRTAFYGYT
TRBJ1-5,.,TRBV18,ASSAGTASNQPQH
TRBJ1-5,.,TRBV28,ASSSQVGPQH
TRBJ2-2,.,TRBV18,ASSPGNTGELF
TRBJ1-2,.,TRBV6-6,ASQGDINYGYT
TRBJ1-5,.,TRBV19,ASRTGGSTHQPQH
TRBJ2-1,.,TRBV10-1,ASEGTSGGEQF
TRBJ1-4,.,TRBV29-1,SVVAGSTNEKLF
TRBJ2-2,.,TRBV11-2,ASSSLGLAGGTGELF
TRBJ2-7,few,TRBV11-2,ASSLDGRQSYEQY
TRBJ1-2,once,TRBV13,ASSLGPANRGGDYGYT
TRBJ1-5,.,TRBV28,ASIGHLNQPQH
TRBJ1-6,.,TRBV19,ASSGAGRMGSPLH
TRBJ1-6,.,TRBV5-1,ASSLDQGGGPGSPLH
TRBJ2-7,.,TRBV19,ASSRRTGARTVPYEQY
TRBJ2-7,once,TRBV15,ATSSRLAGVREQY
TRBJ1-5,.,TRBV29-1,SVGGGDTQPQH
TRBJ2-5,.,TRBV6-6,ASIGETQY
TRBJ2-5,.,TRBV5-4,ASSLGVAEETQY
TRBJ2-5,.,TRBV27,ASSPWEASGKGAQETQY
TRBJ1-2,.,TRBV5-6,ASSLNRLRNYGYT
TRBJ2-3,.,TRBV5-1,ASSVISSTDTQY
TRBJ1-5,once,TRBV15,ATSSREVNQPQH
TRBJ1-1,.,TRBV6-1,ASSAGRTEAF
TRBJ2-1,.,TRBV27,ASSLSPLAGGINEQF
TRBJ2-3,few,TRBV11-3,ASSLEGLQDTQY
TRBJ1-1,.,TRBV2,ASSPRTATNTEAF
TRBJ1-6,.,TRBV5-1,ASSISNSPLH
TRBJ2-7,.,TRBV6-1,ASSEINEQY
TRBJ2-1,.,TRBV10-2,ASREEGWREQF
TRBJ2-1,.,TRBV4-2,ASSQDPSSGSGNEQF
TRBJ2-1,.,TRBV4-3,ASSQGLAGNNEQF
TRBJ2-2,.,TRBV5-4,ASSLYQSNTGELF
TRBJ2-1,.,TRBV5-8,ASSLASGRALNEQF
TRBJ2-3,once,TRBV19,ASKYRGGSITDTQY
TRBJ2-1,.,TRBV13,ASSPPNNEQF
TRBJ2-7,.,TRBV15,ATSRDPGAYEQY